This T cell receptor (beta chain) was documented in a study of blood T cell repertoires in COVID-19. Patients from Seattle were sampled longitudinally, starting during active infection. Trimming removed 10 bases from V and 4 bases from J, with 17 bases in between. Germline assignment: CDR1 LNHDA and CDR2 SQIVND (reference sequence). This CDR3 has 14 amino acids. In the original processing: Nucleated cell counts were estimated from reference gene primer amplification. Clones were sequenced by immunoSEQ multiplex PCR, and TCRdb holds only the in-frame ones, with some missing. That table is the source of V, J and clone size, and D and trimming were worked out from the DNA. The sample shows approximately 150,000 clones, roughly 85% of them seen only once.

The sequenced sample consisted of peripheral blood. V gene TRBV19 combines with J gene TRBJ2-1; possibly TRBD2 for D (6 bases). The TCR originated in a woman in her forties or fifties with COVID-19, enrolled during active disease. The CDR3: CATSTLAGYNEQFF. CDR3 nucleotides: TGTGCCACTTCCACGTTGGCGGGGTACAATGAGCAGTTCTTC. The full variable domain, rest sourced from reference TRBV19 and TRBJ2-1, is DGGITQSPKYLFRKEGQNVTLSCEQNLNHDAMYWYRQDPGQGLRLIYYSQIVNDFQKGDIAEGYSVSREKKESFPLTVTSAQKNPTAFYLCATSTLAGYNEQFFGPGTRLTVL.